The 29 T cell receptor beta chains below were found in one sample sequenced in a study of tumor-infiltrating lymphocytes in primary liver carcinoma. From around 0.5 ug of total RNA, TCR beta-specific cDNA was reverse-transcribed using a constant-region primer. Libraries covering TCR beta were generated through three nested multiplex PCR rounds (using a slightly modified ARM-PCR). With TRBV1-TRBV30 forward primers and a C-beta reverse primer, the first two PCR rounds were run for 10 to 11 cycles each. TCRdb reanalysed the multiplex PCR reads using MiXCR and keeps one entry per CDR3 protein. The sample carries 90,000 to 140,000 distinct CDR3 sequences, roughly 85% recorded once. Joint extraction of RNA and DNA used roughly 19-32 mg of bulk tissue that was unsorted. Sequenced: liver tumor tissue from sampling region 3. The sample's subset: tumor region T3, left-lateral pole. These receptors were obtained from a man in his forties or fifties with primary liver carcinoma and hepatitis B virus infection.

Details on this clonotype: An end of the junction does not agree with germline; a read error may underlie this. The CDR3: CASSQKGGYTF. The CDR3 bases are TGTGCCAGCAGCCAAAAGGGTGGCTATACCTTC. This chain joins TRBV4-2 and TRBJ1-2; D call uncertain. Germline loops: CDR1 LGHNA, CDR2 YNFKEQ. This CDR3 is built from 11 residues.

This clonotype was seen more than once but under ten times. A junction end diverges from the germline sequence, so it may reflect a read error. The rearrangement uses TRBV6-2 or TRBV6-3 and TRBJ2-1; D not resolved. Germline assignment: CDR1 MNHEY and CDR2 SVGEGT. The CDR3 sequence is 12 residues long. For the CDR3, the DNA is TGTGCCAGCAATTACTCGATCTACGAGCAGTTCTTC. It codes for CASNYSIYEQFF.

As for this clonotype: An end of the junction does not agree with germline; a read error may underlie this. The rearrangement joins TRBV6-5 to TRBJ2-5; 7 positions agree with TRBD2. Germline CDR1 is MNHEY and CDR2 is SVGAGI. The CDR3 is 11 amino acids. The CDR3 loop reads CANSNPGLRYF. The DNA for the CDR3 is TGTGCCAACAGTAACCCGGGACTAAGGTACTTC.

The rearrangement uses TRBV4-3 and TRBJ2-1; D is undetermined. The J call may not be correct, given that the DNA end is closer to TRBJ2-7. The CDR3 length is 16 residues. Germline CDR1 reads LGHNA; CDR2 reads YSLEER. The CDR3 sequence is CASSQYRNGFHNEQYF. CDR3 bases: TGCGCCAGCAGCCAATATAGGAACGGGTTTCACAATGAGCAGTACTTC.

This clonotype was seen once. A junction end diverges from the germline sequence, so it may reflect a read error. The J gene is TRBJ2-7, the V gene TRBV4-2, with 10 bases lining up with TRBD2. Germline-derived CDR1 and CDR2 are LGHNA and YNFKEQ. The CDR3 has 15 amino acids. The CDR3 region is CASSQGASGSYEQHF. CDR3 sequence (DNA): TGTGCGAGCAGCCAGGGTGCTAGCGGGAGCTACGAGCAGCACTTC.

A remark on this clonotype: One end of the junction does not line up with germline, which may come from a read error. The V call is TRBV4-1, the J call TRBJ2-5; 7 positions agree with TRBD2. Per the germline V gene, CDR1 is MGHRA and CDR2 is YSYEKL. There are 18 residues in the CDR3. CDR3 region: CASSSSGDSASGQETQNF. The CDR3 region has the DNA TGCGCCAGCAGCTCCTCAGGAGACTCCGCTAGCGGCCAAGAGACCCAGAACTTC.

With respect to this clonotype: Germline and junction disagree at one end, which may indicate a read error. The gene calls are TRBV29-1 and TRBJ1-1, with a tentative D call TRBD1 (5 bases). Germline CDR1 and CDR2: SQVTM and ANQGSEA. The CDR3 runs to 13 residues. CDR3 loop: CGETGRVNTEVFF. As DNA, the CDR3 is TGCGGCGAGACGGGACGGGTGAACACTGAAGTTTTCTTT.

This chain links TRBV11-2 with TRBJ2-1, with D tentatively TRBD1 or TRBD2 (5 bases each). The germline gives CDR1 SGHAT, CDR2 FQNNGV. The ends were cut back, 3 bases at V and 8 bases at J, with 14 bases in the middle. The CDR3 runs to 14 residues. CDR3 coding DNA: TGTGCCAGCAGCTTGGCTATATTGGGACATGAGCAGTTCTTC. This translates into CASSLAILGHEQFF.

In the case of this clonotype: The CDR3 does not end in the conserved phenylalanine or tryptophan, so this is likely a read error. The CDR3 DNA reads TGTGACACGACCGGGACAGACCAGGTGCCCCAGCATTAT. Its translation is CDTTGTDQVPQHY. The rearrangement links TRBV10-3 to TRBJ1-5; 7 bases align to TRBD1. CDR3 length: 13 amino acids. Germline CDR1 reads ENHRY; CDR2 reads SYGVKD.

CDR3 nucleotides: TGTGCCAGCAGCCCGTGGACAGGGGGAGACACAGGTACGCGCTATTTT. This encodes CASSPWTGGDTGTRYF. The V call is TRBV11-2, the J call TRBJ2-3, with 10 bases identical to TRBD1. The CDR3 extends over 16 amino acids. CDR1 and CDR2 (germline): SGHAT, FQNNGV. V lost 5 bases and J lost 15; bases outside the gene matches: 20.

A remark on this clonotype: At one boundary the junction diverges from the germline segment, which might be a read error. The rearrangement links TRBV11-3 to TRBJ2-1; D may be TRBD1 (5 bases). Germline loops: CDR1 SGHNT, CDR2 YENEEA. The length of the CDR3 is 12 residues. CDR3 in amino acids: CASSLNDREQFF. The CDR3 DNA is TGTGCCAGCAGCTTAAATGACAGAGAGCAGTTCTTT.

As concerns this clonotype: The germline gene is not matched at one end of the junction; a read error may be the cause. The CDR3 reads CAWSLPGLVGRYEQYF. DNA for the CDR3: TGTGCCTGGAGTCTTCCAGGACTAGTGGGAAGATACGAACAGTACTTC. The chain is built from TRBV30 and TRBJ2-7, with 7 bases that match TRBD2. CDR1 is GTSNPN and CDR2 is SVGIG in the germline V gene (reference sequence). The CDR3 loop spans 16 amino acids.

In this sample, this clonotype turned up many times. The chain joins TRBV6-2 or TRBV6-3 to TRBJ2-3; D is possibly TRBD2 (6 bases). The V gene's germline CDR1 is MNHEY and CDR2 SVGEGT. The CDR3 sequence is 14 residues long. V lost 6 bases and J lost 1, with 11 bases in between. The CDR3 is CASSGTYRTDTQYF. The CDR3 nucleotides are TGTGCCAGCAGCGGGACTTATCGCACAGATACGCAGTATTTT.

A note on this clonotype: Germline and junction disagree at one end, which may indicate a read error. The rearrangement joins TRBV6-2 or TRBV6-3 to TRBJ1-1; D not certain. The germline gives CDR1 MNHEY, CDR2 SVGEGT. CDR3 length: 13 residues. Here the CDR3 reads CASSYPLRTEDFF. Here the CDR3 DNA reads TGTGCCAGCAGTTACCCCCTTCGTACTGAAGATTTCTTT.

The chain has TRBV20-1 and TRBJ1-1; 9 bases line up with TRBD1. The CDR3 is 14 residues long. Losses at the gene ends were 3 bases for V and 7 bases for J; bases not matched to a gene: 9. Looked up from germline, CDR1 is DFQATT and CDR2 is SNEGSKA (reference sequence). CDR3 loop: CSAREQGAYGEAFF. The CDR3 DNA sequence: TGCAGTGCTAGGGAACAGGGGGCTTATGGTGAAGCTTTCTTT.

On this clonotype: With a much larger clone just one base away, this may be a read error. This chain joins TRBV2 and TRBJ2-3; tentative D call: TRBD1 (6 bases). Germline V gives CDR1 SNHLY, CDR2 FYNNEI. This CDR3 region has 12 residues. CDR3 sequence reads: CVSRGPPPAQYF. The CDR3 region has the DNA TGTGTCAGCAGGGGACCACCCCCGGCGCAGTATTTT.

Remarks on this clonotype: A read error may explain this, as a much larger clone is one base away. The rearrangement uses TRBV20-1 and TRBJ2-1; D not certain. Trimming took off 1 base at V and 0 bases at J, with 10 bases between the two ends. The CDR3 sequence is 15 residues long. Germline CDR1 is DFQATT and CDR2 is SNEGSKA (reference sequence). The CDR3 protein is CSARAQQSSYNEQFF. In DNA form, the CDR3 reads TGCAGTGCTAGAGCCCAGCAGAGCTCCTACAATGAGCAGTTCTTC.

This clonotype was recorded a few times. This may be a read error: a much more frequent sequence differs by one nucleotide. The chain recombines TRBV5-1 with TRBJ2-7, with D possibly being TRBD1 or TRBD2 (5 bases each). This CDR3 has 13 amino acids. CDR1 is SGHRS and CDR2 is YFSETQ in the germline V gene. CDR3 residues: CVSSFGAGNEQYF. DNA for the CDR3: TGCGTCAGCAGCTTCGGGGCAGGAAACGAGCAGTACTTC.

Comments on this clonotype: It is likely a read error, because the conserved phenylalanine at the end of the CDR3 is missing. The V gene is TRBV11-2, the J gene TRBJ2-5, with D unresolved. CDR1 is SGHAT and CDR2 is FQNNGV in the germline V gene. CDR3 length: 15 residues. V shed 10 bases and J shed 5 bases, with 23 bases lying between them. The CDR3 DNA is TGTGCCATCAGTTTAACCCCCCATGACGGGGAGACCCAGTACATC. Its protein product is CAISLTPHDGETQYI.

This clonotype was detected a few times. A junction boundary mismatches the germline segment, possibly from a read error. The genes are TRBV5-1 and TRBJ2-7, with 12 positions matching TRBD1. Germline V CDR1 and CDR2: SGHRS, YFSETQ. This CDR3 has 14 residues. CDR3 sequence reads: CTSSPGTGGYEQYF. The CDR3 DNA reads as TGCACCAGCAGCCCTGGGACAGGGGGCTACGAGCAGTATTTC.

Concerning this clonotype: One junction end disagrees with the germline gene, perhaps due to a read error. This chain links TRBV29-1 with TRBJ2-3; 7 bases are shared with TRBD2. The germline V gene has CDR1 SQVTM and CDR2 ANQGSEA. CDR3 size: 12 residues. CDR3 protein: CSVGAKGTTRYF. The CDR3 nucleotides read TGCAGCGTTGGTGCCAAGGGGACTACGCGGTATTTT.

As for this clonotype: Likely a read error: the CDR3 ends without its conserved phenylalanine or tryptophan. The rearrangement joins TRBV11-2 to TRBJ2-7; D gene unclear. This CDR3 has 14 amino acids. The germline CDR1 and CDR2 sequences are SGHAT and FQNNGV. The CDR3 is CASSSNSNSYEQYL. CDR3 sequence (DNA): TGTGCTAGCAGCTCTAACAGTAACTCCTACGAGCAGTACTTA.

About this clonotype: Germline is not matched at one junction end, which may reflect a read error. The chain recombines TRBV29-1 with TRBJ2-2; TRBD2 might be the D (6 bases). CDR1 is SQVTM, CDR2 ANQGSEA, per germline. The CDR3 length is 14 residues. The CDR3 sequence: CSVLGPGLTGELFF. CDR3 coding DNA: TGCAGCGTCCTCGGTCCGGGACTCACCGGAGAGCTGTTTTTC.

A remark on this clonotype: An end of the junction does not agree with germline; a read error may underlie this. CDR3 nucleotides: TGCGCCAACAGCTTGACGGCGGGATGGAGCAATGAGCAGTTCTTC. Translating it yields CANSLTAGWSNEQFF. This rearrangement joins TRBV5-1 to TRBJ2-1; perhaps TRBD2 as D (6 bases). This CDR3 is built from 15 residues. Per the germline V gene, CDR1 is SGHRS and CDR2 is YFSETQ. Combining the CDR3 with reference TRBV5-1 and TRBJ2-1 gives the whole variable domain KAGVTQTPRYLIKTRGQQVTLSCSPISGHRSVSWYQQTPGQGLQFLFEYFSETQRNKGNFPGRFSGRQFSNSRSEMNVSTLELGDSALYLCANSLTAGWSNEQFFGPGTRLTVL.

On this clonotype itself: A much larger clone differs by one base, so this may be a read error. This chain uses TRBV6-6 with TRBJ1-2, with D tentatively TRBD1 (6 bases). In germline, CDR1 is MNHNY, CDR2 SVGAGI (reference sequence). The CDR3 covers 14 residues. V lost 7 bases and J lost 6, with 18 bases in between. The CDR3 DNA reads as TGTGCCAGCACCTTACAGCCGGACAGCCATGGCTACACCTTC. It is translated as CASTLQPDSHGYTF.

On this clonotype: A read error may account for a junction end that differs from germline. The chain joins TRBV6-5 to TRBJ2-1, with TRBD2 identical over 10 bases. In germline, CDR1 is MNHEY, CDR2 SVGAGI. The CDR3 contains 14 residues. CDR3 loop: CVSRQREGLGEQFF. The CDR3, as DNA: TGTGTCAGCAGGCAGCGGGAGGGTCTAGGTGAACAGTTCTTC.

Many counts were recorded for this clonotype. The V gene is TRBV7-9, the J gene TRBJ2-1; 7 bases map to TRBD1. After removal of 3 bases from V and 5 bases from J, the junction contained 1 base not matched to a gene. The CDR3 covers 13 residues. Germline CDR1 and CDR2: SEHNR and FQNEAQ (reference sequence). The CDR3 DNA follows: TGTGCCAGCAGCTTTCAGGGGGACAATGAGCAGTTCTTC. Amino acids: CASSFQGDNEQFF.

A remark on this clonotype: A much larger clone sits a single nucleotide away, making a read error possible. The chain couples TRBV21-1 to TRBJ1-3; the D call in the table, TRBD1, was not verified against the DNA. TRBV21-1 is a recognized pseudogene. CDR3 size: 20 residues. The CDR3 coding sequence is TGTGCCAGCAGCAAAGATCCCGGGACGTACTTGACGAACACTGGAAACACCATATATTTT. Protein sequence: CASSKDPGTYLTNTGNTIYF.

As concerns this clonotype: Relative to the germline gene, one junction end is altered; a read error may explain this. The chain has TRBV11-1 and TRBJ2-7; tentatively, D is TRBD2 (5 bases). The germline CDR1 and CDR2 sequences are SGHAT and FQDESV (reference sequence). The CDR3 length is 17 residues. The CDR3 region has the DNA TGTGCCAACAGCTTAGGGCCGGCGGGTGAAAGCTCCTACGATCAATACTTC. Amino acid sequence: CANSLGPAGESSYDQYF. The full variable domain, rest sourced from reference TRBV11-1 and TRBJ2-7, is EAEVAQSPRYKITEKSQAVAFWCDPISGHATLYWYRQILGQGPELLVQFQDESVVDDSQLPKDRFSAERLKGVDSTLKIQPAELGDSAMYLCANSLGPAGESSYDQYFGPGTRLTVT.